This T cell receptor (beta chain) came from a study of blood T cell repertoires in COVID-19. Study details: The analysed material was cDNA or gDNA that came from T cells, B-cell-depleted T cells, or PBMCs.

The CDR3 totals 13 residues. V lost 6 bases and J 6 bases, leaving 11 bases between the germline ends. Germline values: CDR1 PRHDT, CDR2 FYEKMQ (reference sequence). The method was immunoSEQ multiplex PCR; TCRdb's version includes in-frame clones alone and lacks a portion of them. The sample lists 330,000 or so clones, approximately 91% occurring once. The receptor's source is a woman in her 30s who had been exposed to COVID-19. Sequenced: PBMCs or T cells enriched from blood (not recorded which). V gene TRBV13 combines with J gene TRBJ2-2, with D maybe TRBD1 (5 bases). CDR3 protein: CASRFLGAGELFF. The CDR3 coding sequence is TGTGCCAGCAGATTCTTAGGGGCCGGGGAGCTGTTTTTT.